This T cell receptor beta chain was obtained from a study of T-cell reconstitution after alpha-beta-depleted transplantation in children. CDR1 is MDHEN, CDR2 SYDVKM, per germline. The CDR3 is made up of 16 amino acids. The V end was cut by 2 bases, the J end by 1 base, with 14 bases between. TCRbeta library construction was performed incorporating unique molecular identifiers. MiXCR, applied by TCRdb to the PCR reads, yields one record per CDR3 protein. The sample holds hundreds of thousands of distinct CDR3 sequences, approximately 10% seen once. Study observations and caveats: Reported findings indicate that, about two months after transplant, alpha-beta T cells came from several hundred expanded clones, which were derived from non-depleted graft cells. Fresh T-cell production supplied most of the T-cell counts and diversity seen one year after transplant.

In this sample, this clonotype turned up many times. Its antigen is unknown. The clonotype was recovered from a child aged 2 to 10 with inherited bone marrow failure, due to receive a stem cell transplant. The chain has TRBV28 and TRBJ1-2; weak D call: TRBD1 (5 bases). The sequencing used PBMCs, collected before TCRalphabeta/CD19-depleted stem cell transplant. CDR3 amino acids: CASSLLPRVYNYGYTF. Here the CDR3 DNA reads TGTGCCAGCAGTTTACTCCCCAGGGTGTATAACTATGGCTACACCTTC.